This TCR beta chain was sequenced during a study of preoperative IRX-2 immunotherapy in early breast cancer. Per germline, CDR1 SGHRS and CDR2 YFSETQ. The V gene lost 0 bases and the J gene lost 6 bases, with 22 bases spanning the gap. The CDR3 runs 17 residues. Sequencing was performed with immunoSEQ multiplex PCR; in TCRdb, only in-frame clones are kept and a portion is missing. In the table there are approximately 98,000 clones, 75% to 90% of which are singletons. As to treatment: preoperative locoregional IRX-2 cytokine immunotherapy. Patients received preoperative, locoregional IRX-2 cytokine immunotherapy in a phase Ib study.

The specimen was tumor tissue, collected after IRX-2 immunotherapy. This clonotype was obtained from a human donor with breast cancer. The chain carries TRBV5-1 and TRBJ2-7, with D maybe TRBD2 (7 bases). CDR3 loop: CASSLGVRGSGTSEQYF. DNA for the CDR3: TGCGCCAGCAGCTTGGGGGTTAGGGGAAGCGGGACAAGCGAGCAGTACTTC.